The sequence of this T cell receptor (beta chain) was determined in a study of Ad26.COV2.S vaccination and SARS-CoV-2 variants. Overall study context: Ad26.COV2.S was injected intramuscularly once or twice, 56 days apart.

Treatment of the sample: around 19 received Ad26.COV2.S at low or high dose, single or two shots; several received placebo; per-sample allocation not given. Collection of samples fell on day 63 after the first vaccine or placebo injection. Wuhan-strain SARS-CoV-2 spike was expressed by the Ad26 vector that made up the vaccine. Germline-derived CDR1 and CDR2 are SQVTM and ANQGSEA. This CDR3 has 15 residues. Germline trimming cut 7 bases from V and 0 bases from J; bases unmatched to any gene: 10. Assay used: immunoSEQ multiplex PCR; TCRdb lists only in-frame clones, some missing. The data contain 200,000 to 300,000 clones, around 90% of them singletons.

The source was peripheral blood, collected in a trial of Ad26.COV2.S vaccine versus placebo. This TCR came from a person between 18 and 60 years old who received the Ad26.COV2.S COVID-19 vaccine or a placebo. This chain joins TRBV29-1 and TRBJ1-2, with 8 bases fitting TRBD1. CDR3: CSGSTGATSNYGYTF. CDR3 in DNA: TGCAGCGGGTCGACAGGGGCGACTTCTAACTATGGCTACACCTTC.